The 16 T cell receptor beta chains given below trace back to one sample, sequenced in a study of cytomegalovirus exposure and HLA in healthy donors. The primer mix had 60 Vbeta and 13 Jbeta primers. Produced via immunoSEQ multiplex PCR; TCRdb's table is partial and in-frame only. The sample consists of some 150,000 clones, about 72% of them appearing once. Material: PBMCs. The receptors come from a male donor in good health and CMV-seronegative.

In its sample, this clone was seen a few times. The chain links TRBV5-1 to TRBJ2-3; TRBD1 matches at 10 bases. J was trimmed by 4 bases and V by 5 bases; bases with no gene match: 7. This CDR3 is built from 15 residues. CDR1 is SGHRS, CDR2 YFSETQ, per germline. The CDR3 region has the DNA TGCGCCAGCAGGTCTGGGACAGGGGATCCAGATACGCAGTATTTT. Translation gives CASRSGTGDPDTQYF.

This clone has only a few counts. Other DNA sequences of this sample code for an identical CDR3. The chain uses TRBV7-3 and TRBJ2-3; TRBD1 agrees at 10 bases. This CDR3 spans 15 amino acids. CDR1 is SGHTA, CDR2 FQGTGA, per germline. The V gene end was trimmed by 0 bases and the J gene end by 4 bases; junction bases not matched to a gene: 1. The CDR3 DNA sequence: TGTGCCAGCAGCTTAACGACAGGGGGCGCAGATACGCAGTATTTT. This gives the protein CASSLTTGGADTQYF.

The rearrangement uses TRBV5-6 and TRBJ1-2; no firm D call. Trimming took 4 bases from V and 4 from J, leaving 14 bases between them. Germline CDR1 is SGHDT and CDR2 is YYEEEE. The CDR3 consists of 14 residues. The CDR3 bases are TGTGCCAGCAGCCTCGGGGAGGGCGGCTATGGCTACACCTTC. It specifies CASSLGEGGYGYTF.

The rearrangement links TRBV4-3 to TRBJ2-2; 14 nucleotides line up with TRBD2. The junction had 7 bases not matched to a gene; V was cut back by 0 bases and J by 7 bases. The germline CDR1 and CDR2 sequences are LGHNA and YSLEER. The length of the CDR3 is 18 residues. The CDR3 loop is CASSQDGTSGGWSGELFF. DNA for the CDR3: TGCGCCAGCAGCCAAGATGGGACTAGCGGGGGATGGAGCGGGGAGCTGTTTTTT.

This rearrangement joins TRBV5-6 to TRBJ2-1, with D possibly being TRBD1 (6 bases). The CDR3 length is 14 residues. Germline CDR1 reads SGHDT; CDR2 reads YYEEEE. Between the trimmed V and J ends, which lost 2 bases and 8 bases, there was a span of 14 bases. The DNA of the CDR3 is TGTGCCAGCAGCTTCAGGGGCGGTAATCATGAGCAGTTCTTC. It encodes CASSFRGGNHEQFF.

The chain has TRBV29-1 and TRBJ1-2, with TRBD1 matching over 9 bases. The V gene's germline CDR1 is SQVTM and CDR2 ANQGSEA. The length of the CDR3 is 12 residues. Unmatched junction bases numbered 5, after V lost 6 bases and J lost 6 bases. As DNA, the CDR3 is TGCAGCGTGGTGGGGACAGGGCATGGCTACACCTTC. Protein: CSVVGTGHGYTF.

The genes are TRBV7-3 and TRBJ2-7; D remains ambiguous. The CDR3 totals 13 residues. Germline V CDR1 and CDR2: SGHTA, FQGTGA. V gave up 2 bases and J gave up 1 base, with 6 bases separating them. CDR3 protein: CASSLYSSYEQYF. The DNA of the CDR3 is TGTGCCAGCAGCTTATACAGTTCCTACGAGCAGTACTTC.

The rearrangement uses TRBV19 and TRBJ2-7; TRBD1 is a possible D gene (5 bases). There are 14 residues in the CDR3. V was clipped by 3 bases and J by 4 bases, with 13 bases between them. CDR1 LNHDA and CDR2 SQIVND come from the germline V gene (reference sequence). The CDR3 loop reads CASSIGGRVYEQYF. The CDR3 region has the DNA TGTGCCAGTAGTATCGGTGGCAGGGTTTACGAGCAGTACTTC.

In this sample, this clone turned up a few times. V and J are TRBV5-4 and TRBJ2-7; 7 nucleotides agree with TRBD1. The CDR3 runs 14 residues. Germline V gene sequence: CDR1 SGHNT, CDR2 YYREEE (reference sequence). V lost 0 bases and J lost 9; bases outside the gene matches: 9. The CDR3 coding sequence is TGTGCCAGCAGCTTGGCCGAGGGGGCTAAAGTGCAGTACTTC. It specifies CASSLAEGAKVQYF.

CDR3 nucleotide sequence: TGTGCCAGCAGTTCAACAGGGGCAAGCACAGATACGCAGTATTTT. Translating gives CASSSTGASTDTQYF. This sequence joins TRBV28 and TRBJ2-3, with 7 bases fitting TRBD1. Germline loops: CDR1 MDHEN, CDR2 SYDVKM. The CDR3 consists of 15 residues. V was clipped by 4 bases and J by 0 bases; unmatched bases: 4.

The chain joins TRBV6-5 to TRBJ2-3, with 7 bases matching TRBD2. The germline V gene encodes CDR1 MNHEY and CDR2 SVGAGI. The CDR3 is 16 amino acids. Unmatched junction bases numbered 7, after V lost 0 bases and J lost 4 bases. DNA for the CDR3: TGTGCCAGCAGTTACTCCGGCGGGAGTGGGGCAGATACGCAGTATTTT. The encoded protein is CASSYSGGSGADTQYF.

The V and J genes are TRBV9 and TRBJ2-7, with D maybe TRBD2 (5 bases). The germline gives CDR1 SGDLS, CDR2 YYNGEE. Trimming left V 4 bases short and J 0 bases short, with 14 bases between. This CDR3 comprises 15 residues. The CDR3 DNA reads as TGTGCCAGCAGCAATTCCTCCGGGAACTCCTACGAGCAGTACTTC. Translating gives CASSNSSGNSYEQYF.

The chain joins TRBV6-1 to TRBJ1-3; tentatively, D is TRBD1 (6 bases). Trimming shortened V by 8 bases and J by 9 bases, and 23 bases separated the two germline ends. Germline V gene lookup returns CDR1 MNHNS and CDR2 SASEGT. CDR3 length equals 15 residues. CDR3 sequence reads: CASRRDIAAEGTIYF. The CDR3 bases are TGTGCCAGCCGAAGGGACATCGCGGCCGAAGGCACCATATATTTT.

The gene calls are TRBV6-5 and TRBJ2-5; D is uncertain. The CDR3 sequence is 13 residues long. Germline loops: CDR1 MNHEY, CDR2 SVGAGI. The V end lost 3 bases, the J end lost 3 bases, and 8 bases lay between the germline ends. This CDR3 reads CASSYNIKETQYF. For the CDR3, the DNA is TGTGCCAGCAGTTATAACATAAAAGAGACCCAGTACTTC.

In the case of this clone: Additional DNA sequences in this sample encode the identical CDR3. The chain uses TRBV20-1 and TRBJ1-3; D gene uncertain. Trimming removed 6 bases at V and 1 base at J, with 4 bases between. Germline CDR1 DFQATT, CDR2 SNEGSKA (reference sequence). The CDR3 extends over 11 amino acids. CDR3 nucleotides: TGCAGTGCCACATCTGGAAACACCATATATTTT. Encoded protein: CSATSGNTIYF.

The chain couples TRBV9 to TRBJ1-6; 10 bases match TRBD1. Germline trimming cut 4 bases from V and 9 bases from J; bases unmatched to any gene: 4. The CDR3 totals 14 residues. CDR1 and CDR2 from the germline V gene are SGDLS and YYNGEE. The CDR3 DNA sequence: TGTGCCAGCAGCCCTCGGGACAGGGGTTCACCCCTCCACTTT. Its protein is CASSPRDRGSPLHF.